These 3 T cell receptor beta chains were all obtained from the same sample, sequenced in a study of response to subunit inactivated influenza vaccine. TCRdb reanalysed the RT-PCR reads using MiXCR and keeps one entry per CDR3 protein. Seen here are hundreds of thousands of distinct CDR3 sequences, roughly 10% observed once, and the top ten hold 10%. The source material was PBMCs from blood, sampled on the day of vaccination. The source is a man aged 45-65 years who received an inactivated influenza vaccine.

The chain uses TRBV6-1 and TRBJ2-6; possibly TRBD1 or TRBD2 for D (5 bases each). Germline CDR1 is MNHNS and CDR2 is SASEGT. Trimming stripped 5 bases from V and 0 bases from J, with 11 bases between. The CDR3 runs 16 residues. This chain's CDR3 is CASSRDGHSGANVLTF. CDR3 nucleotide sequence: TGTGCCAGCAGTCGGGACGGACACTCTGGGGCCAACGTCCTGACTTTC.

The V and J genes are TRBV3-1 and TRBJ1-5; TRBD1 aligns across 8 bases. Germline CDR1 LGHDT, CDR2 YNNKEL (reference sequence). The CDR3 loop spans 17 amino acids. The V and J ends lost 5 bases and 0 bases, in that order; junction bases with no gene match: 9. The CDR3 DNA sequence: TGTGCCAGCAGCAGCGGACAGGGAGCTAATAGCAATCAGCCCCAGCATTTT. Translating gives CASSSGQGANSNQPQHF. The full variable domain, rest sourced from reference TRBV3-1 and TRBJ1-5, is DTAVSQTPKYLVTQMGNDKSIKCEQNLGHDTMYWYKQDSKKFLKIMFSYNNKELIINETVPNRFSPKSPDKAHLNLHINSLELGDSAVYFCASSSGQGANSNQPQHFGDGTRLSIL.

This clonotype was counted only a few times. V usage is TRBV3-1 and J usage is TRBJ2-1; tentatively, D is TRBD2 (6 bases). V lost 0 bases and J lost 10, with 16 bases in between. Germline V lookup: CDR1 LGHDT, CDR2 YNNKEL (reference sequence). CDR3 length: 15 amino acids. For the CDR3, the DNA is TGTGCCAGCAGCCAAGATCCATTAGCGGTGGGGGAGCAGTTCTTC. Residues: CASSQDPLAVGEQFF.